This T cell receptor (beta chain) was documented in a study of shared clonotypes between healthy human individuals. Study-wide points: Clonotypes which were not shared had lower generation probabilities than clonotypes that all four donors shared.

The protocol was immunoSEQ multiplex PCR, while the TCRdb copy is restricted to in-frame clones and leaves out a portion. The sample shows roughly 2.5 million clones, approximately 92% of them seen only once. Notes on this clone: What it binds is not known.

The CDR3 covers 16 residues. Per germline, CDR1 SGHNT and CDR2 YYREEE (reference sequence). The V and J ends lost 9 bases and 2 bases, in that order; junction bases with no gene match: 11. V and J are TRBV5-4 and TRBJ2-3, with TRBD2 identical over 11 bases. The receptor comes from a man between 18 and 35 years old in good health. The sample was naive CD4+ T cells sorted from blood. The subset was: CD45RA+ positively selected. The CDR3 sequence: CAIPMTSGVPTDTQYF. In DNA form, the CDR3 reads TGTGCCATCCCTATGACTAGCGGGGTACCCACAGATACGCAGTATTTT.